What follows are 28 T cell receptor beta chains derived from one specimen sequenced in a study of T cell changes during pregnancy in multiple sclerosis. Clones were read by immunoSEQ multiplex PCR, and TCRdb kept only the in-frame ones, dropping some. The sample yields roughly 110,000 clones, about 90% seen once. The specimen comprised peripheral blood, sampled before pregnancy. The receptors stem from a female donor with multiple sclerosis, enrolled in a pregnancy study.

The chain links TRBV29-1 to TRBJ2-3, with TRBD1 matching over 7 bases. Losses at the gene ends were 7 bases for V and 2 bases for J; bases not matched to a gene: 6. Germline V gene data show CDR1 as SQVTM and CDR2 as ANQGSEA. The CDR3 is made up of 13 amino acids. In DNA form, the CDR3 reads TGCAGCGGGCTGGGGACAGACACAGATACGCAGTATTTT. Translation: CSGLGTDTDTQYF.

This clone was detected once. The rearrangement uses TRBV28 and TRBJ2-7, with 13 bases matching TRBD2. The J segment lost 4 bases and the V segment lost 5 bases, leaving 17 bases of the junction unmatched. CDR1 MDHEN and CDR2 SYDVKM come from the germline V gene. This CDR3 spans 19 amino acids. This chain's CDR3 is CASSLPGTSGMGGLYEQYF. DNA of the CDR3: TGTGCCAGCAGTCTGCCCGGGACTAGCGGGATGGGGGGACTATACGAGCAGTACTTC.

The chain has TRBV30 and TRBJ2-5; 9 bases align to TRBD1. Germline V gene sequence: CDR1 GTSNPN, CDR2 SVGIG (reference sequence). J lost 5 bases, V lost 4 bases, and 11 bases had no gene match. The CDR3 covers 15 residues. The CDR3, as DNA: TGTGCCTGGACCCCGGGACAGGGATTTTCTGAGACCCAGTACTTC. It specifies CAWTPGQGFSETQYF.

This clone was counted a single time. V and J are TRBV7-2 and TRBJ2-3; 8 bases match TRBD2. Germline V gene sequence: CDR1 SGHTA, CDR2 FQGNSA. The CDR3 consists of 15 residues. V shed 1 base and J 4 bases; nucleotides not matched to a gene: 4. This chain's CDR3 is CASSLDPSGSDTQYF. In DNA, the CDR3 is TGTGCCAGCAGCTTAGATCCTAGCGGGTCAGATACGCAGTATTTT.

The V call is TRBV7-9, the J call TRBJ2-1, with 8 nucleotides matching TRBD1. J lost 7 bases, V lost 5 bases, and 13 bases had no gene match. Germline CDR1 reads SEHNR; CDR2 reads FQNEAQ (reference sequence). The CDR3 runs 16 residues. CDR3 sequence reads: CASSPTIRTGLNEQFF. CDR3 in DNA: TGTGCCAGCAGCCCGACCATCCGGACAGGGTTGAATGAGCAGTTCTTC. Complete variable domain (other parts from reference TRBV7-9 and TRBJ2-1): DTGVSQNPRHKITKRGQNVTFRCDPISEHNRLYWYRQTLGQGPEFLTYFQNEAQLEKSRLLSDRFSAERPKGSFSTLEIQRTEQGDSAMYLCASSPTIRTGLNEQFFGPGTRLTVL.

This clone is a singleton in its sample. This specimen includes other DNA sequences encoding the same CDR3. This sequence joins TRBV9 and TRBJ2-7, with 10 bases lining up with TRBD1. Germline CDR1 and CDR2: SGDLS and YYNGEE. The CDR3 consists of 14 residues. The V and J ends lost 0 bases and 4 bases, in that order; junction bases with no gene match: 1. This CDR3 reads CASSVGDRGYEQYF. CDR3 bases: TGTGCCAGCAGCGTAGGGGACAGGGGATACGAGCAGTACTTC.

The chain employs TRBV7-2 and TRBJ2-7; TRBD2 matches 9 bases. The CDR3 length is 15 residues. Germline V gives CDR1 SGHTA, CDR2 FQGNSA. J gave up 2 bases and V 1 base, and 3 bases lay outside the gene matches. CDR3 DNA: TGTGCCAGCAGCTTAGGGCTAGCGGGACCCTACGAGCAGTACTTC. It specifies CASSLGLAGPYEQYF.

This clone is a singleton in its sample. The chain combines TRBV27 with TRBJ1-2; 8 bases are a match to TRBD1. After removal of 2 bases from V and 2 bases from J, the junction contained 7 bases not matched to a gene. The length of the CDR3 is 16 residues. Germline V gives CDR1 MNHEY, CDR2 SMNVEV (reference sequence). The CDR3 bases are TGTGCCAGCAGTTTAGGGAGGGACAGGTTAAACTATGGCTACACCTTC. As protein: CASSLGRDRLNYGYTF.

This rearrangement joins TRBV10-3 to TRBJ2-2, with 8 nucleotides matching TRBD1. Germline V gene sequence: CDR1 ENHRY, CDR2 SYGVKD. This CDR3 region has 15 residues. V dropped 5 bases and J dropped 3; count of bases not matched to a gene: 5. CDR3 in DNA: TGTGCCATCAGTCCCCGACAGGGGTACACCGGGGAGCTGTTTTTT. This gives the protein CAISPRQGYTGELFF.

V usage is TRBV1 and J usage is TRBJ1-1; the table's D call TRBD1 went unverified against the DNA. TRBV1 represents a pseudogene. This CDR3 comprises 19 residues. The CDR3 is CTSRKDRANNPFMNTEAFF. In DNA form, the CDR3 reads TGCACCAGCAGGAAGGACAGGGCAAATAACCCTTTTATGAACACTGAAGCTTTCTTT.

This sequence joins TRBV20-1 and TRBJ2-2, with a possible D match to TRBD2 (5 bases). The CDR3 is 11 amino acids. Germline V lookup: CDR1 DFQATT, CDR2 SNEGSKA (reference sequence). The V end lost 3 bases, the J end lost 7 bases, and 6 bases lay between the germline ends. CDR3 DNA sequence: TGCAGTGCTAGGGAGGTCGGGGAGCTGTTTTTT. Amino acid sequence: CSAREVGELFF.

The V call is TRBV28, the J call TRBJ1-1; D unclear. CDR1 MDHEN and CDR2 SYDVKM come from the germline V gene. V lost 6 bases and J 11 bases, leaving 19 bases between the germline ends. The CDR3 extends over 13 amino acids. This CDR3 reads CASSLRTPLRAFF. The CDR3 nucleotides are TGTGCCAGCAGCCTTCGAACCCCCCTGCGTGCTTTCTTT.

This sequence joins TRBV19 and TRBJ1-2, with unresolved D. The CDR3 length is 13 residues. Germline CDR1 and CDR2: LNHDA and SQIVND (reference sequence). V was trimmed by 1 base and J by 6 bases, leaving 9 bases between them. CDR3 loop: CASSIGVFDGYTF. CDR3 nucleotides: TGTGCCAGTAGTATAGGCGTTTTCGATGGCTACACCTTC.

This clone was seen a few times. CDR3 protein: CASSSQTGTGSPLHF. CDR3 nucleotide sequence: TGTGCCAGCAGCTCGCAGACAGGAACCGGTTCACCCCTCCACTTT. The V call is TRBV7-9, the J call TRBJ1-6, with D possibly matching TRBD1 (6 bases). The CDR3 contains 15 residues. Germline CDR1 reads SEHNR; CDR2 reads FQNEAQ (reference sequence). V gave up 4 bases and J gave up 9 bases, with 16 bases separating them.

V and J are TRBV4-2 and TRBJ2-7; 9 nucleotides align to TRBD2. CDR1 LGHNA and CDR2 YNFKEQ come from the germline V gene. V lost 1 base to trimming and J lost 2 bases; unmatched junction nucleotides: 9. The CDR3 spans 17 residues. In nucleotides, the CDR3 is TGTGCCAGCAGCCAAGGAGGCCTGCGGGAGGGTGCCTACGAGCAGTACTTC. This translates into CASSQGGLREGAYEQYF.

This clone was observed a handful of times. V and J are TRBV12-5 and TRBJ1-1, with a tentative D call TRBD1 (5 bases). The V gene's germline CDR1 is LGHNT and CDR2 FRNRAP. The CDR3 is 12 amino acids. With 11 bases removed from V and 6 bases from J, the gap between germline ends came to 16 bases. The CDR3 spells CAGNTGRAEAFF. In DNA, the CDR3 is TGTGCTGGTAATACAGGACGTGCTGAAGCTTTCTTT. The full variable domain, its missing parts supplied by reference TRBV12-5 and TRBJ1-1, is DARVTQTPRHKVTEMGQEVTMRCQPILGHNTVFWYRQTMMQGLELLAYFRNRAPLDDSGMPKDRFSAEMPDATLATLKIQPSEPRDSAVYFCAGNTGRAEAFFGQGTRLTVV.

The chain links TRBV29-1 to TRBJ2-3; D might be TRBD2 (5 bases). V was pared by 6 bases and J by 0 bases, with 13 bases between. Germline V gene sequence: CDR1 SQVTM, CDR2 ANQGSEA. The length of the CDR3 is 14 residues. The CDR3 nucleotides read TGCAGCGTCCCGGCAGCGGCTAGCACAGATACGCAGTATTTT. Translating gives CSVPAAASTDTQYF.

The CDR3 DNA follows: TGTGCCAGCAGTTTAAGTGTACAGGGCTACACCTTC. This codes for CASSLSVQGYTF. The chain uses TRBV28 and TRBJ1-2, with D unclear. Germline-derived CDR1 and CDR2 are MDHEN and SYDVKM. The ends were cut back, 2 bases at V and 8 bases at J, with 9 bases in the middle. The CDR3 runs 12 residues.

V and J are TRBV28 and TRBJ2-2; 9 nucleotides align to TRBD1. The CDR3 is made up of 14 amino acids. From germline, CDR1 is MDHEN and CDR2 SYDVKM. V lost 5 bases and J lost 3; bases outside the gene matches: 1. CDR3 residues: CASSGQGYTGELFF. CDR3 bases: TGTGCCAGCAGTGGACAGGGGTACACCGGGGAGCTGTTTTTT. Full variable domain (rest looked up from reference TRBV28 and TRBJ2-2): DVKVTQSSRYLVKRTGEKVFLECVQDMDHENMFWYRQDPGLGLRLIYFSYDVKMKEKGDIPEGYSVSREKKERFSLILESASTNQTSMYLCASSGQGYTGELFFGEGSRLTVL.

The chain uses TRBV9 and TRBJ2-1; D might be TRBD2 (6 bases). V was shortened by 0 bases and J by 5 bases, with 15 bases between the two germline ends. CDR3 length: 16 residues. Germline-derived CDR1 and CDR2 are SGDLS and YYNGEE. In nucleotides, the CDR3 is TGTGCCAGCAGCGTAGCGGTGGGAGGAACCGACAATGAGCAGTTCTTC. It codes for CASSVAVGGTDNEQFF.

This chain's CDR3 is CASSQPGEFQGKQYF. The DNA of the CDR3 is TGTGCCAGCAGCCAACCAGGGGAATTTCAGGGGAAGCAGTACTTC. The genes are TRBV4-2 and TRBJ2-7, with a tentative D call TRBD1 (6 bases). V lost 2 bases and J 8 bases, leaving 19 bases between the germline ends. Per the germline V gene, CDR1 is LGHNA and CDR2 is YNFKEQ. The CDR3 is 15 amino acids.

The table lists this clone with a count of one. This rearrangement joins TRBV9 to TRBJ2-1, with TRBD2 matching over 7 bases. CDR1 and CDR2 (germline): SGDLS, YYNGEE. The CDR3 totals 15 residues. J was trimmed by 12 bases and V by 1 base; bases with no gene match: 13. CDR3 sequence reads: CASSVTGGSLGVQFF. In DNA form, the CDR3 reads TGTGCCAGCAGCGTAACGGGGGGATCTCTCGGGGTGCAGTTCTTC.

The gene calls are TRBV7-9 and TRBJ1-2, with 7 bases that match TRBD1. V shed 6 bases and J 4 bases; nucleotides not matched to a gene: 5. This CDR3 is 13 amino acids long. From germline, CDR1 is SEHNR and CDR2 FQNEAQ (reference sequence). CDR3 DNA sequence: TGTGCCAGCAGTACTACAGGGGTCTATGGCTACACCTTC. Protein sequence: CASSTTGVYGYTF.

This clone appeared once. DNA for the CDR3: TGTGCCAGTAACACGGGACTAACGCAGTTCTTC. Translated, it gives CASNTGLTQFF. This sequence joins TRBV19 and TRBJ2-1; 7 nucleotides align to TRBD2. V trimming: 7 bases; J trimming: 12 bases; junction bases outside the gene matches: 6. The CDR3 is 11 amino acids. CDR1 and CDR2 from the germline V gene are LNHDA and SQIVND (reference sequence).

The gene calls are TRBV7-9 and TRBJ2-7, with 9 bases fitting TRBD1. J lost 3 bases, V lost 4 bases, and 7 bases had no gene match. The CDR3 covers 15 residues. In germline, CDR1 is SEHNR, CDR2 FQNEAQ (reference sequence). The CDR3 DNA follows: TGTGCCAGCAGCTCGGGACAGGGCTACAACTACGAGCAGTACTTC. Its protein is CASSSGQGYNYEQYF.

This sequence joins TRBV9 and TRBJ2-3, with D maybe TRBD2 (5 bases). Trimming stripped 0 bases from V and 6 bases from J, with 17 bases between. In germline, CDR1 is SGDLS, CDR2 YYNGEE. CDR3 length: 16 residues. The CDR3 DNA is TGTGCCAGCAGCGTAGAACTAGGCCAGGCCATCGATACGCAGTATTTT. It is translated as CASSVELGQAIDTQYF.

This chain uses TRBV28 with TRBJ1-2; maybe TRBD1 (5 bases). Per germline, CDR1 MDHEN and CDR2 SYDVKM. Trimming took off 3 bases at V and 3 bases at J, with 17 bases between the two ends. There are 16 residues in the CDR3. In DNA, the CDR3 is TGTGCCAGCAGTTTCGTTTTCCAGGGAGGTGACTATGGCTACACCTTC. It encodes CASSFVFQGGDYGYTF.

This chain joins TRBV9 and TRBJ2-1; the match to TRBD2 covers 8 bases. V lost 0 bases, J lost 4 bases, and 9 bases stayed unmatched. CDR1 and CDR2 from the germline V gene are SGDLS and YYNGEE. The CDR3 extends over 17 amino acids. Here the CDR3 reads CASSVGPGLVSYNEQFF. In DNA, the CDR3 is TGTGCCAGCAGCGTAGGTCCGGGACTAGTATCTTACAATGAGCAGTTCTTC.